The rows below give T cell receptor beta chains drawn from one sample of a study of blood T cells in healthy people across ages. TCRdb ran MiXCR on the 5' RACE reads and lists one entry per CDR3 protein. The sample contains 1,800,000 or so distinct CDR3 sequences, about two fifths of which appear only once. Material for sequencing was blood. The receptors originated from a human donor in good health. The conserved cysteine and the conserved F or W are not part of the CDR3 here.

j_gene,v_gene,CDR3aa
NA,TRBV12-3/TRBV12-4,ASGLNRRSSYNEQY
TRBJ2-1,TRBV11-2,ASSLGIGGFKDEQF
TRBJ2-1,TRBV20-1,SASGRHDEQF
TRBJ1-3,TRBV4-3,ASSQARGLGNTIY
TRBJ1-2,TRBV7-9,ASSQQAGTGTYGYT
TRBJ1-1,TRBV13,ASSLRASEEAF
TRBJ2-1,TRBV28,ASSFAVGVGNEQF
TRBJ2-5,TRBV29-1,SVDPGRIPETQY
TRBJ1-2,TRBV12-3/TRBV12-4,ASSQRYGYT
TRBJ2-1,TRBV7-6,ASSLVASYNNEQF
TRBJ2-3,TRBV12-3/TRBV12-4,ASSHAPSTDTQY
TRBJ2-5,TRBV11-3,ASSLEGHSQETQY
TRBJ2-7,TRBV5-1,ASSFSGTGDDEQY
TRBJ2-3,TRBV3-1,ASSGGTSGGVDTQY
TRBJ1-4,TRBV4-3,ASSQDPSGEKLF
TRBJ2-1,TRBV6-2/TRBV6-3,ASSYSRGTPSYEQF
TRBJ2-7,TRBV29-1,SVEPPGRFEQY
TRBJ1-4,TRBV12-3/TRBV12-4,ASSDRGDEKLF
TRBJ1-2,TRBV7-2,ASSPARGYGYT
TRBJ1-5,TRBV6-2/TRBV6-3,ASTESGARSNQPQH
TRBJ2-3,TRBV9,ASSVALLNTDTQY
TRBJ1-2,TRBV7-2,ASSYRAAGYT
TRBJ1-2,TRBV15,ATSSEGSANYGYT
TRBJ2-2,TRBV20-1,SAREFPGNTGELF
TRBJ2-3,TRBV10-3,AISRAGQGADTQY
TRBJ2-5,TRBV7-2,ASSPAEGRETQY
TRBJ2-3,TRBV4-2,ASSPQQGVSTDTQY
TRBJ2-7,TRBV7-3,ASSPRGRGEQY
TRBJ2-7,TRBV29-1,SVGLTASYEQY
TRBJ2-2,TRBV9,ASSDNGGHTGELF
TRBJ1-2,TRBV7-2,ASSDGCSGYT
TRBJ2-1,TRBV6-2/TRBV6-3,ASTLFEGGGSEF
TRBJ2-1,TRBV7-3,ASSLNGAGGHTAYNEQF
TRBJ1-1,TRBV7-2,ASSFPRGRASAF
TRBJ1-5,TRBV20-1,SAIGGSSNQPQH
TRBJ2-6,TRBV5-6,ASSRWANVLT
TRBJ2-1,TRBV5-1,ASSPDLFGGSYNEQF
TRBJ2-1,TRBV7-3,ASSLRASMGFEQF
TRBJ1-2,TRBV4-2,ASSQGTGGADGYT
TRBJ2-7,TRBV14,ANSHSPGYPYEQY
TRBJ2-7,TRBV9,ASSRIAGSTYEQY
TRBJ2-7,TRBV20-1,SARVGGTSRSEQY
TRBJ1-1,TRBV6-6,ASSWPDGLHMNTEAF
TRBJ2-5,TRBV3-1,ASSQGEPYQETQY
TRBJ2-3,TRBV7-3,ASSLLAGAPGDTQY
TRBJ1-2,TRBV29-1,SVDTGDFYGYT
TRBJ2-7,TRBV28,ASSLSDTSYEQY
TRBJ2-1,TRBV7-9,ASSLGGGFVYNEQF
TRBJ2-7,TRBV28,ASSPTGGGHYEQY
TRBJ1-2,TRBV5-6,ASSSWTGLNYGYT
TRBJ1-4,TRBV5-1,ASSLKTSEEKLF
TRBJ1-4,TRBV20-1,SARTEINEKRF
TRBJ2-3,TRBV10-3,AILDGRADTQY
TRBJ1-1,TRBV29-1,SVVGGANEAF
NA,TRBV14,ASSQDWSGVGETQY
TRBJ2-7,TRBV12-3/TRBV12-4,ASRTGFHEQY